This T cell receptor beta chain comes out of a study of blood T cell repertoires in COVID-19. Study-wide background: Collection of acute and convalescent COVID-19 samples took place in the United States, Italy and Spain.

Authors' analysis steps: Nucleated cell number was recorded as an estimate derived from reference gene primer amplification. The data were produced by immunoSEQ multiplex PCR, yet TCRdb's version contains in-frame clones alone and is incomplete. Clone size and V and J calls were adopted from that table, with D and trimming inferred from the DNA. The sample has about 130,000 clones, more than 70% seen once; the top ten hold over 1.1%. A few counts support this clone. The receptor was derived from a man in his sixties with acute or convalescent COVID-19. The source material was peripheral blood.

The CDR3 DNA reads as TGTGCCAGCAGCCAAGAACCGGGAAGAGGTAATTCACCCCTCCACTTT. Translation gives CASSQEPGRGNSPLHF. This chain links TRBV3-1 (or the pseudogene TRBV3-2) with TRBJ1-6; D unclear. Looked up from germline, CDR1 is LGHDT and CDR2 is YNNKEL (reference sequence). The CDR3 runs to 16 residues. V gave up 0 bases and J gave up 6 bases, with 12 bases separating them.